This entry lists 4 T cell receptor beta chains sequenced from one sample in a study of CD4 and CD8 cells across lung adenocarcinoma regions. TCRdb re-called the PCR reads through MiXCR, storing one row per CDR3 protein. This table has 18,000 or so distinct CDR3 sequences, 45% to 60% appearing once. The sample consisted of CD8+ T cells from the center of a lung tumor. Receptors originate from a female donor with lung adenocarcinoma. The CD4 and CD8 labels of this study may be unreliable.

This clonotype was seen a few times. This sequence joins TRBV11-1 and TRBJ2-1; 7 bases are shared with TRBD2. Germline-derived CDR1 and CDR2 are SGHAT and FQDESV (reference sequence). CDR3 length equals 17 residues. Germline trimming cut 0 bases from V and 3 bases from J; bases unmatched to any gene: 8. This CDR3 is CASSLALGRGDYNEQFF. The CDR3 DNA sequence: TGTGCCAGCAGCTTAGCGCTGGGACGGGGGGACTACAATGAGCAGTTCTTC.

As DNA, the CDR3 is TGTGCCAGCAGTTTTACAGGGCTCGACGAGCAGTACTTC. Translated: CASSFTGLDEQYF. The rearrangement uses TRBV12-3 or TRBV12-4 and TRBJ2-7; D is possibly TRBD1 (6 bases). V was pared by 3 bases and J by 5 bases, with 11 bases between. This CDR3 is built from 13 residues.

This clonotype has a handful of counts. V and J are TRBV6-5 and TRBJ2-1; 7 nucleotides align to TRBD1. The V gene end was trimmed by 4 bases and the J gene end by 2 bases; junction bases not matched to a gene: 5. From germline, CDR1 is MNHEY and CDR2 SVGAGI. The CDR3 extends over 15 amino acids. The CDR3 coding sequence is TGTGCCAGCAGTTTCCGGGACAGCACCTACAATGAGCAGTTCTTC. Encoded protein: CASSFRDSTYNEQFF.

This CDR3 is CASSPHVRVEQYF. DNA of the CDR3: TGTGCCAGCAGCCCCCACGTTCGTGTCGAGCAGTACTTC. The chain has TRBV7-2 and TRBJ2-5; D remains unclear. The J call may be faulty, since TRBJ2-7 better matches the DNA end. Germline V CDR1 and CDR2: SGHTA, FQGNSA. The CDR3 loop spans 13 amino acids.